The entry that follows covers one T cell receptor beta chain sequence. From germline, CDR1 is SGDLS and CDR2 YYNGEE. The CDR3 loop spans 15 amino acids. Trimming took off 0 bases at V and 4 bases at J, with 13 bases between the two ends. The record originates from a study of Ad26.COV2.S vaccination and SARS-CoV-2 variants. The sample's treatment: roughly 19 received Ad26.COV2.S at low or high dose, single or two shots; about 5 received placebo; per-sample allocation not given. The investigators took samples on day 63 after the first vaccine or placebo injection. Method: immunoSEQ multiplex PCR; TCRdb's copy keeps in-frame clones and lacks some. The table shows some 480,000 clones, with around 85% occurring only once.

The input for sequencing was peripheral blood, taken in a trial of Ad26.COV2.S vaccine versus placebo. The chain joins TRBV9 to TRBJ1-1, with D possibly being TRBD1 (5 bases). The clonotype was recovered from a person aged 18-60 years who received the Ad26.COV2.S COVID-19 vaccine or a placebo. CDR3 in DNA: TGTGCCAGCAGCGTAGCCGCAGGGACCGCCACTGAAGCTTTCTTT. This codes for CASSVAAGTATEAFF.